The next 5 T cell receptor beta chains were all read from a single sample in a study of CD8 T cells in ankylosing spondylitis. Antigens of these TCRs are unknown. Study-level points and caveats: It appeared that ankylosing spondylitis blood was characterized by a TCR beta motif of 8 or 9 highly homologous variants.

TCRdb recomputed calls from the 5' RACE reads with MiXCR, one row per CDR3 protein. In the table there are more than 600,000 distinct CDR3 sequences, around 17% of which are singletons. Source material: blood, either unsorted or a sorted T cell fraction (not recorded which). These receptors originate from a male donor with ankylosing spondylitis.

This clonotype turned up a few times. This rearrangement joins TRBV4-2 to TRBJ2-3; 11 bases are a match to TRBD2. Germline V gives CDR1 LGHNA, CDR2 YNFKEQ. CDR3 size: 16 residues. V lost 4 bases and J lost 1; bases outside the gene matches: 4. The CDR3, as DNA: TGTGCCAGCAGCCTTCTAGCGGGGGGCCGCACAGATACGCAGTATTTT. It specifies CASSLLAGGRTDTQYF.

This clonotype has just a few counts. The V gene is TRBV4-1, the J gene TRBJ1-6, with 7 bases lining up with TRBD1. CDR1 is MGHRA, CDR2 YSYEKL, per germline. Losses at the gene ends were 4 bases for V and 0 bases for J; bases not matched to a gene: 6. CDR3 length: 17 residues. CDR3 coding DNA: TGCGCCAGCAGCCCACAGGGGCCCAGCTCCTATAATTCACCCCTCCACTTT. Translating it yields CASSPQGPSSYNSPLHF.

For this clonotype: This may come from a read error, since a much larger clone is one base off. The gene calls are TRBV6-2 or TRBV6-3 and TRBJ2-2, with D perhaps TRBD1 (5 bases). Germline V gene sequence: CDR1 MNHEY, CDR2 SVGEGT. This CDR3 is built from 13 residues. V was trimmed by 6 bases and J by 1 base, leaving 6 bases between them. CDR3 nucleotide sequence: TGTGCCAGCAGAGACAGGAACACCGGGGAGCTGTTTTTT. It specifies CASRDRNTGELFF.

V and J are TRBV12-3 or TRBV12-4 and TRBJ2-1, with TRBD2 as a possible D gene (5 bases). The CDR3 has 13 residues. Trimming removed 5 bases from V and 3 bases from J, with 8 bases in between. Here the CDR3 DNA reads TGTGCCAGCAGTGACCGGGACTACAATGAGCAGTTCTTC. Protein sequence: CASSDRDYNEQFF.

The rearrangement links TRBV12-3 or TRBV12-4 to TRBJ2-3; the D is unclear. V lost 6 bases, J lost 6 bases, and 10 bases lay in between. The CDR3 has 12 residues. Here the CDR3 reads CASRPDWDTQYF. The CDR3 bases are TGTGCCAGCAGACCCGACTGGGATACGCAGTATTTT.